The 22 T cell receptor beta chains reported below all come from one sample, sequenced in a study of blood T cell repertoires in COVID-19. Clones were sequenced by immunoSEQ multiplex PCR, and TCRdb holds only the in-frame ones, with some missing. The table records a few hundred thousand clones, roughly nine tenths of them present only once. Sequencing was performed on PBMCs or T cells enriched from blood (not recorded which). These receptor sequences come from a woman aged 50 to 65 who had been exposed to COVID-19.

The CDR3 bases are TGTGCCTGGAGTGTCCGCCTCGACAGGATCTACGAGCAGTACTTC. Its protein is CAWSVRLDRIYEQYF. The chain is built from TRBV30 and TRBJ2-7; possibly TRBD1 for D (6 bases). Germline CDR1 reads GTSNPN; CDR2 reads SVGIG (reference sequence). V was clipped by 0 bases and J by 3 bases, with 15 bases between them. This CDR3 has 15 residues.

This clone was seen more than once but under ten times. The V gene is TRBV27, the J gene TRBJ1-2; TRBD1 agrees at 8 bases. CDR3 length: 14 amino acids. The V gene end was trimmed by 5 bases and the J gene end by 4 bases; junction bases not matched to a gene: 6. The V gene's germline CDR1 is MNHEY and CDR2 SMNVEV (reference sequence). The CDR3 DNA sequence: TGTGCCAGCAGTCACACAGGGGGGGTCTATGGCTACACCTTC. Translating it yields CASSHTGGVYGYTF.

This chain uses TRBV7-6 with TRBJ2-2; D is unclear. This CDR3 is built from 17 residues. The germline CDR1 and CDR2 sequences are SGHVS and FNYEAQ. Deletions cut 0 bases from V and 0 bases from J, with 11 bases between. The CDR3 nucleotides are TGTGCCAGCAGCTTAGCGCGTACGAAAACGAACACCGGGGAGCTGTTTTTT. Encoded protein: CASSLARTKTNTGELFF.

This clone has only a few counts. The chain joins TRBV3-1 (or the pseudogene TRBV3-2) to TRBJ2-2; D is unresolved. Trimming shortened V by 3 bases and J by 5 bases, and 7 bases separated the two germline ends. The CDR3 covers 13 residues. CDR1 is LGHDT, CDR2 YNNKEL, per germline (reference sequence). The chain's CDR3 is CASSQTRTGELFF. DNA of the CDR3: TGTGCCAGCAGCCAGACCAGGACCGGGGAGCTGTTTTTT.

The chain joins TRBV2 to TRBJ1-2; D is uncertain. Germline V gene sequence: CDR1 SNHLY, CDR2 FYNNEI. The CDR3 loop spans 12 amino acids. Trimming shortened V by 6 bases and J by 10 bases, and 15 bases separated the two germline ends. CDR3 protein: CASRDDIGLYTF. CDR3 nucleotide sequence: TGTGCCAGCAGGGACGACATAGGACTCTACACCTTC.

The chain uses TRBV15 and TRBJ2-1; D is possibly TRBD2 (6 bases). The CDR3 loop spans 15 amino acids. Germline V gene sequence: CDR1 LNHNV, CDR2 YYDKDF (reference sequence). Trimming left V 1 base short and J 10 bases short, with 17 bases between. CDR3 nucleotide sequence: TGTGCCACCAGCAGAGGGGCAGGTCGGGAGTGGGAGCAGTTCTTC. Its translation: CATSRGAGREWEQFF.

This chain links TRBV10-3 with TRBJ1-2, with 11 nucleotides matching TRBD1. Losses at the gene ends were 6 bases for V and 4 bases for J; bases not matched to a gene: 4. Germline CDR1 is ENHRY and CDR2 is SYGVKD. The CDR3 totals 14 residues. For the CDR3, the DNA is TGTGCCATCAGCGCCGGGACAGGGGGCTATGGCTACACCTTC. Translating it yields CAISAGTGGYGYTF.

The chain joins TRBV11-1 to TRBJ1-5; D ambiguous. The V gene's germline CDR1 is SGHAT and CDR2 FQDESV (reference sequence). This CDR3 contains 14 residues. Trimming left V 6 bases short and J 6 bases short, with 15 bases between. The CDR3 DNA sequence: TGTGCCAGCAGTTTGACCGGAGACCTTCAGCCCCAGCATTTT. This sequence encodes CASSLTGDLQPQHF.

The chain combines TRBV30 with TRBJ1-1, with unresolved D. The ends were cut back, 0 bases at V and 0 bases at J, with 8 bases in the middle. CDR1 and CDR2 (germline): GTSNPN, SVGIG (reference sequence). The CDR3 runs 14 residues. DNA for the CDR3: TGTGCCTGGAGTGTTATTCGAGTGAACACTGAAGCTTTCTTT. Amino acids: CAWSVIRVNTEAFF.

The table lists this clone with a count of one. This sequence joins TRBV5-1 and TRBJ2-2; 10 bases are a match to TRBD1. J lost 9 bases, V lost 2 bases, and 7 bases had no gene match. CDR1 and CDR2 (germline): SGHRS, YFSETQ. CDR3 length: 15 amino acids. CDR3 residues: CASSLSGTGERELFF. The CDR3 nucleotides read TGCGCCAGCAGCTTATCTGGGACAGGGGAACGGGAGCTGTTTTTT.

The gene calls are TRBV28 and TRBJ1-6; tentatively, D is TRBD1 (6 bases). This CDR3 spans 14 amino acids. Trimming stripped 4 bases from V and 5 bases from J, with 9 bases between. Germline-derived CDR1 and CDR2 are MDHEN and SYDVKM. CDR3 coding DNA: TGTGCCAGCAGTTCAGGGGTCGATAATTCACCCCTCCACTTT. Translation: CASSSGVDNSPLHF.

This chain connects TRBV6-5 to TRBJ2-7; 10 positions agree with TRBD1. The CDR3 runs 14 residues. Trimming took 6 bases from V and 5 from J; bases not matched to a gene: 7. CDR1 and CDR2 from the germline V gene are MNHEY and SVGAGI. The CDR3 here is CASRKGQGKNEQYF. The DNA of the CDR3 is TGTGCCAGCAGGAAGGGACAGGGGAAGAACGAGCAGTACTTC.

The CDR3 loop reads CASSLWQGGGETQYF. Written as DNA, the CDR3 is TGCGCCAGCAGCTTGTGGCAGGGGGGTGGAGAGACCCAGTACTTC. J is TRBJ2-5 and V is TRBV5-1; tentative D call: TRBD1 (7 bases). The CDR3 consists of 15 residues. Trimming took 1 base from V and 4 from J, leaving 14 bases between them. Germline V gene data show CDR1 as SGHRS and CDR2 as YFSETQ. Based on the CDR3 plus reference TRBV5-1 and TRBJ2-5, the full variable domain is KAGVTQTPRYLIKTRGQQVTLSCSPISGHRSVSWYQQTPGQGLQFLFEYFSETQRNKGNFPGRFSGRQFSNSRSEMNVSTLELGDSALYLCASSLWQGGGETQYFGPGTRLLVL.

The V gene is TRBV2, the J gene TRBJ1-5, with 11 bases identical to TRBD1. This CDR3 region has 15 residues. V lost 5 bases, J lost 8 bases, and 8 bases stayed unmatched. Germline V CDR1 and CDR2: SNHLY, FYNNEI. The CDR3 is CASSLGQGALEPQHF. CDR3 bases: TGTGCCAGCAGTCTCGGACAGGGGGCGTTGGAGCCCCAGCATTTT. The entire variable domain, with the rest obtained from reference TRBV2 and TRBJ1-5, is as follows: EPEVTQTPSHQVTQMGQEVILRCVPISNHLYFYWYRQILGQKVEFLVSFYNNEISEKSEIFDDQFSVERPDGSNFTLKIRSTKLEDSAMYFCASSLGQGALEPQHFGDGTRLSIL.

This clone was seen many times. V and J are TRBV12-5 and TRBJ2-5, with TRBD1 matching over 7 bases. In germline, CDR1 is LGHNT, CDR2 FRNRAP. This CDR3 comprises 15 residues. The V and J ends lost 7 bases and 2 bases, in that order; junction bases with no gene match: 10. The CDR3 nucleotides read TGTGCTAGTGTCCTAAAGGGGACAGCTCAAGAGACCCAGTACTTC. This translates into CASVLKGTAQETQYF.

J is TRBJ2-7 and V is TRBV2, with D tentatively TRBD2 (5 bases). V gave up 7 bases and J gave up 3 bases, with 13 bases separating them. The CDR3 covers 13 residues. CDR1 and CDR2 from the germline V gene are SNHLY and FYNNEI. CDR3 loop: CASTLTGNYEQYF. The CDR3 DNA reads TGTGCCAGCACTCTTACGGGAAACTACGAGCAGTACTTC.

This clone appeared a single time. This chain joins TRBV6-5 and TRBJ1-1; unclear D gene. V was pared by 6 bases and J by 8 bases, with 13 bases between. Germline assignment: CDR1 MNHEY and CDR2 SVGAGI. CDR3 length equals 12 residues. CDR3 nucleotide sequence: TGTGCCAGCAGCTCCTGGAGCTTAGAAGCTTTCTTT. This codes for CASSSWSLEAFF.

The chain has TRBV30 and TRBJ1-5; 7 bases agree with TRBD1. The CDR3 sequence is 13 residues long. The ends lost 5 bases at V and 4 bases at J; junction bases unmatched: 5. Germline CDR1 and CDR2: GTSNPN and SVGIG (reference sequence). CDR3 nucleotide sequence: TGTGCCTGGGCCGGGGACAGAAATCAGCCCCAGCATTTT. This sequence encodes CAWAGDRNQPQHF.

This clone was detected once. The gene calls are TRBV14 and TRBJ2-2; 9 bases match TRBD1. Germline CDR1 and CDR2: SGHDN and FVKESK. CDR3 length equals 15 residues. With 3 bases clipped from V and 4 bases from J, the junction kept 3 bases outside the gene matches. This CDR3 reads CASSQGQGFTGELFF. CDR3 coding DNA: TGTGCCAGCAGCCAGGGACAGGGATTCACCGGGGAGCTGTTTTTT. Filled out from reference TRBV14 and TRBJ2-2, the complete variable domain reads EAGVTQFPSHSVIEKGQTVTLRCDPISGHDNLYWYRRVMGKEIKFLLHFVKESKQDESGMPNNRFLAERTGGTYSTLKVQPAELEDSGVYFCASSQGQGFTGELFFGEGSRLTVL.

The chain uses TRBV3-1 (or the pseudogene TRBV3-2) and TRBJ1-1; D unclear. Trimming left V 4 bases short and J 0 bases short, with 6 bases between. Germline V gene data show CDR1 as LGHDT and CDR2 as YNNKEL (reference sequence). This CDR3 comprises 13 residues. Here the CDR3 reads CASSPSLNTEAFF. The CDR3 DNA reads TGTGCCAGCAGCCCCTCCCTGAACACTGAAGCTTTCTTT.

This clone was observed once. The chain has TRBV19 and TRBJ1-1; 8 nucleotides agree with TRBD1. V shed 7 bases, J shed 3 bases, and the junction held 7 bases outside the gene matches. The germline CDR1 and CDR2 sequences are LNHDA and SQIVND (reference sequence). The CDR3 covers 14 residues. As DNA, the CDR3 is TGTGCCAGTACCAACAGGGGGGCGCACACTGAAGCTTTCTTT. This codes for CASTNRGAHTEAFF.

This chain connects TRBV11-3 to TRBJ1-1, with D maybe TRBD1 (6 bases). The V and J ends lost 3 bases and 6 bases respectively, with 11 bases between them. Germline V gene data show CDR1 as SGHNT and CDR2 as YENEEA. The CDR3 spans 13 residues. CDR3 sequence: CASSFEGGSEAFF. The CDR3 DNA reads as TGTGCCAGCAGCTTTGAGGGGGGGTCTGAAGCTTTCTTT.